The 18 T cell receptor beta chains in this list originate from one sample, sequenced in a study of blood T cell repertoires in COVID-19. Assay used: immunoSEQ multiplex PCR; TCRdb lists only in-frame clones, some missing. The sample shows 200,000 to 250,000 clones, 85% of them seen only once. The material sequenced was PBMCs or T cells enriched from blood (not recorded which). These TCRs come from a man in his forties or fifties who had recovered from COVID-19.

The chain has TRBV7-9 and TRBJ1-2; D remains ambiguous. Trimming removed 3 bases at V and 1 base at J, with 18 bases between. CDR3 length equals 17 residues. Germline lookup yields CDR1 SEHNR and CDR2 FQNEAQ (reference sequence). The CDR3 bases are TGTGCCAGCAGCTTCGAGGGCACGTTACCCCTTAACTATGGCTACACCTTC. Encoded protein: CASSFEGTLPLNYGYTF.

The rearrangement uses TRBV6-2 or TRBV6-3 and TRBJ1-5; weak D call: TRBD1 (6 bases). Germline CDR1 is MNHEY and CDR2 is SVGEGT. V shed 6 bases and J shed 5 bases, with 11 bases lying between them. This CDR3 region has 13 residues. The CDR3 region has the DNA TGTGCCAGCAGCCATAACAGGGATCAGCCCCAGCATTTT. This sequence encodes CASSHNRDQPQHF.

CDR3 nucleotide sequence: TGTGCCAGCAGCCCGCGGGACGGGAACTACGAGCAGTACTTC. It translates to CASSPRDGNYEQYF. The V and J genes are TRBV9 and TRBJ2-7; a possible D gene is TRBD2 (6 bases). The germline V gene encodes CDR1 SGDLS and CDR2 YYNGEE. V lost 4 bases to trimming and J lost 3 bases, with 14 bases between them. The CDR3 sequence is 14 residues long.

The V call is TRBV15, the J call TRBJ2-1; 8 bases map to TRBD2. The CDR3 sequence is 14 residues long. V lost 1 base to trimming and J lost 6 bases; unmatched junction nucleotides: 2. In germline, CDR1 is LNHNV, CDR2 YYDKDF (reference sequence). The CDR3 nucleotides are TGTGCCACCAGCAGAGGGCTAGCGGGCAATGAGCAGTTCTTC. Its translation: CATSRGLAGNEQFF.

The genes are TRBV2 and TRBJ2-3; 13 bases map to TRBD2. This CDR3 spans 16 amino acids. Germline V lookup: CDR1 SNHLY, CDR2 FYNNEI. Trimming cost V 5 bases and J 5 bases; bases outside gene matches: 7. The CDR3 DNA sequence: TGTGCCAGCAGTACCGGACTAGCGGGAGTAAGAGATACGCAGTATTTT. It is translated as CASSTGLAGVRDTQYF.

This clone was recorded only once. The J gene is TRBJ2-3, the V gene TRBV5-1; possible D gene TRBD2, 5 bases. The V and J ends lost 0 bases and 4 bases respectively, with 12 bases between them. From germline, CDR1 is SGHRS and CDR2 YFSETQ. The CDR3 covers 15 residues. The CDR3 loop reads CASSLVARESDTQYF. For the CDR3, the DNA is TGCGCCAGCAGCTTGGTGGCTAGGGAGTCAGATACGCAGTATTTT.

This clone was seen once. The genes are TRBV4-2 and TRBJ2-3, with D uncertain. V was trimmed by 2 bases and J by 3 bases, leaving 6 bases between them. The CDR3 is made up of 13 amino acids. Germline CDR1 LGHNA, CDR2 YNFKEQ. DNA of the CDR3: TGTGCCAGCAGCCAACCCTTTACAGATACGCAGTATTTT. Translating it yields CASSQPFTDTQYF.

The rearrangement links TRBV4-3 to TRBJ2-7; 7 bases agree with TRBD2. The CDR3 covers 15 residues. V was clipped by 0 bases and J by 3 bases; unmatched bases: 5. Per the germline V gene, CDR1 is LGHNA and CDR2 is YSLEER. CDR3 in DNA: TGCGCCAGCAGCCAAGATCAACTAGCGAACTACGAGCAGTACTTC. Its protein is CASSQDQLANYEQYF.

CDR3 nucleotides: TGTGCCAGCAAGGGGGTCCAGGGAGATACGCAGTATTTT. Its protein product is CASKGVQGDTQYF. The chain couples TRBV2 to TRBJ2-3, with TRBD1 as a possible D gene (6 bases). The CDR3 has 13 amino acids. Germline CDR1 SNHLY, CDR2 FYNNEI. V shed 7 bases and J shed 5 bases, with 13 bases lying between them. The full variable domain, with the rest looked up from reference TRBV2 and TRBJ2-3, is EPEVTQTPSHQVTQMGQEVILRCVPISNHLYFYWYRQILGQKVEFLVSFYNNEISEKSEIFDDQFSVERPDGSNFTLKIRSTKLEDSAMYFCASKGVQGDTQYFGPGTRLTVL.

Only one count was recorded for this clone. The rearrangement joins TRBV7-2 to TRBJ2-5; 7 positions match TRBD1. With 1 base clipped from V and 1 base from J, the junction kept 3 bases outside the gene matches. The CDR3 extends over 15 amino acids. CDR1 and CDR2 from the germline V gene are SGHTA and FQGNSA. CDR3: CASSLGQGVQETQYF. As DNA, the CDR3 is TGTGCCAGCAGCTTAGGACAGGGAGTCCAAGAGACCCAGTACTTC.

A few counts support this clone. The rearrangement joins TRBV7-8 to TRBJ1-4; D not certain. Germline V gene lookup returns CDR1 SGHVS and CDR2 FQNEAQ. The CDR3 totals 17 residues. V shed 4 bases and J shed 3 bases, with 18 bases lying between them. CDR3 bases: TGTGCCAGCAGCTCCCTCGGTCGCACGTCGGCTAATGAAAAACTGTTTTTT. Translating gives CASSSLGRTSANEKLFF.

The chain recombines TRBV2 with TRBJ1-4, with D hard to call. Trimming took off 3 bases at V and 8 bases at J, with 10 bases between the two ends. CDR3 length: 13 amino acids. CDR1 SNHLY and CDR2 FYNNEI come from the germline V gene. CDR3 region: CASSERQEEKLFF. DNA of the CDR3: TGTGCCAGCAGTGAGCGACAAGAAGAAAAACTGTTTTTT.

The chain has TRBV30 and TRBJ1-1; D remains ambiguous. The CDR3 contains 12 residues. CDR1 and CDR2 from the germline V gene are GTSNPN and SVGIG (reference sequence). Trimming shortened V by 0 bases and J by 7 bases, and 9 bases separated the two germline ends. The CDR3, as DNA: TGTGCCTGGAGTGTACTTCCGGGTGAAGCTTTCTTT. This gives the protein CAWSVLPGEAFF.

The chain uses TRBV11-2 and TRBJ2-2, with D perhaps TRBD1 (6 bases). The CDR3 spans 16 residues. Germline CDR1 reads SGHAT; CDR2 reads FQNNGV. V shed 2 bases and J shed 2 bases, with 12 bases lying between them. CDR3 nucleotides: TGTGCCAGCAGCTTACGGCAGGGGCAAAACACCGGGGAGCTGTTTTTT. It specifies CASSLRQGQNTGELFF.

This chain uses TRBV25-1 with TRBJ2-1, with D uncertain. V lost 1 base, J lost 2 bases, and 9 bases lay in between. This CDR3 is 15 amino acids long. Germline V gives CDR1 MGHDK, CDR2 SYGVNS. The CDR3 is CASSESWQTYNEQFF. Written as DNA, the CDR3 is TGTGCCAGCAGTGAATCCTGGCAGACCTACAATGAGCAGTTCTTC.

The chain links TRBV3-1 (or the pseudogene TRBV3-2) to TRBJ1-1; D might be TRBD1 (5 bases). The CDR3 spans 13 residues. Germline CDR1 and CDR2: LGHDT and YNNKEL (reference sequence). V was shortened by 6 bases and J by 0 bases, with 8 bases between the two germline ends. The CDR3 nucleotides read TGTGCCAGCAGTAGGGGAATGAACACTGAAGCTTTCTTT. It specifies CASSRGMNTEAFF.

For the CDR3, the DNA is TGTGCCAGCAGCGGCGGCTCGGCCCATGAGCAGTTCTTC. This gives the protein CASSGGSAHEQFF. The chain joins TRBV9 to TRBJ2-1; D gene ambiguous. This CDR3 spans 13 amino acids. Trimming removed 3 bases from V and 8 bases from J, with 12 bases in between. The germline V gene encodes CDR1 SGDLS and CDR2 YYNGEE.

The chain employs TRBV19 and TRBJ2-2, with TRBD2 matching 9 bases. V shed 0 bases, J shed 4 bases, and the junction held 3 bases outside the gene matches. CDR3 size: 16 residues. Per the germline V gene, CDR1 is LNHDA and CDR2 is SQIVND (reference sequence). As DNA, the CDR3 is TGTGCCAGTAGTATAGATGCGGGAGGGCCCACCGGGGAGCTGTTTTTT. It specifies CASSIDAGGPTGELFF.